The following is a T cell receptor (beta chain) sequence with its context. Its recognized antigen is unknown. No per-base quality is available; no much larger clone lies one base away. According to the study, the label for this sample's treatment or condition signals: preoperative locoregional IRX-2 cytokine immunotherapy. The samples were obtained from a phase Ib study that tested preoperative, locoregional IRX-2 cytokine immunotherapy designed to prime immune responses. Before surgery, IRX-2 was given to the donors, who were patients with early-stage breast cancer. The library was produced with the immunoSEQ multiplex PCR assay. TCRdb obtained this table from immuneACCESS and retained in-frame rearrangements with V and J assigned. These tables miss some clones; where compared with another copy, unresolved V genes account for less than half of the shortfall, and the remainder is unexplained. This sample comprises tens of thousands of clones, around 91% of them detected only once. The ten most abundant clones make up around 9.6% of the sample.

These data belong to a study of preoperative IRX-2 immunotherapy in early breast cancer (dated by TCRdb to 2018 to 2020). Spanning cysteine to phenylalanine, the CDR3 consists of 14 amino acids. The entry retains the CDR3 DNA only, 42 bases that are in frame from base 1. The chain couples TRBV21-1 to TRBJ2-7; the table's TRBD1 call for D was not verified on the DNA. TRBV21-1 is marked as a pseudogene. The specimen was obtained from a patient treated with IRX-2 immunotherapy. This TCR came from a human donor with breast cancer. The nucleotides read TGTGCCAGCAGCGGCCGGACAGCCCCCTACGAGCAGTACTTC. Its coded protein is CASSGRTAPYEQYF.